Below, 17 T cell receptor beta chains from the same sample are listed, as sequenced in a study of cytomegalovirus exposure and HLA in healthy donors. Primers for the PCR totalled 60 Vbeta and 13 Jbeta. Produced via immunoSEQ multiplex PCR; TCRdb's table is partial and in-frame only. The profile shows over 35,000 clones, approximately 80% of them singletons. The sample taken for sequencing was PBMCs. Source of these receptors: a man under 40 in good health and CMV-seronegative.

The rearrangement uses TRBV6-6 and TRBJ2-7; 8 bases fit TRBD2. V gave up 6 bases and J gave up 1 base; unmatched junction bases: 5. CDR1 MNHNY and CDR2 SVGAGI come from the germline V gene (reference sequence). The CDR3 has 14 amino acids. CDR3 nucleotides: TGTGCCAGCAGAACAACTAGCGGATCCTACGAGCAGTACTTC. Residues: CASRTTSGSYEQYF.

The chain carries TRBV28 and TRBJ1-3; D call uncertain. From germline, CDR1 is MDHEN and CDR2 SYDVKM. V was trimmed by 7 bases and J by 3 bases, leaving 19 bases between them. This CDR3 has 16 residues. The CDR3 region has the DNA TGTGCCAGCACCCCTAGCGTCGGCGCAGGTGGAAACACCATATATTTT. Amino acid sequence: CASTPSVGAGGNTIYF. The full variable domain, completed using reference TRBV28 and TRBJ1-3, is DVKVTQSSRYLVKRTGEKVFLECVQDMDHENMFWYRQDPGLGLRLIYFSYDVKMKEKGDIPEGYSVSREKKERFSLILESASTNQTSMYLCASTPSVGAGGNTIYFGEGSWLTVV.

V and J are TRBV6-4 and TRBJ2-1; 11 bases fit TRBD2. The length of the CDR3 is 15 residues. Germline V lookup: CDR1 MRHNA, CDR2 SNTAGT. The trim removed 5 bases at V and 7 bases at J, leaving 7 bases unmatched. CDR3 nucleotides: TGTGCCAGCAGTCCCACTAGCGGGAGTGGGAATGAGCAGTTCTTC. This encodes CASSPTSGSGNEQFF.

The chain uses TRBV4-3 and TRBJ2-6, with D uncertain. The CDR3 length is 16 residues. V was clipped by 0 bases and J by 0 bases, with 6 bases between them. The germline CDR1 and CDR2 sequences are LGHNA and YSLEER. For the CDR3, the DNA is TGCGCCAGCAGCCAAGAAGACACCTCTGGGGCCAACGTCCTGACTTTC. Its protein is CASSQEDTSGANVLTF.

CDR3 bases: TGTGCCAGCAGCTCAGCACCGGGGGACGGGGAGACCCAGTACTTC. Protein product: CASSSAPGDGETQYF. V and J are TRBV7-3 and TRBJ2-5, with D maybe TRBD2 (6 bases). V gave up 4 bases and J gave up 5 bases, with 17 bases separating them. The CDR3 covers 15 residues. CDR1 SGHTA and CDR2 FQGTGA come from the germline V gene.

V gene TRBV4-1 combines with J gene TRBJ2-5; 7 bases line up with TRBD1. V trimming: 2 bases; J trimming: 2 bases; junction bases outside the gene matches: 5. The CDR3 is 15 residues long. CDR1 MGHRA and CDR2 YSYEKL come from the germline V gene. Written as DNA, the CDR3 is TGCGCCAGCAGCCAAAGTCCGGACAGGCAAGAGACCCAGTACTTC. Translation gives CASSQSPDRQETQYF.

The chain combines TRBV7-2 with TRBJ2-3; D is unresolved. CDR1 SGHTA and CDR2 FQGNSA come from the germline V gene. The germline V and J ends were trimmed by 5 bases and 2 bases, with 5 bases remaining between them. There are 12 residues in the CDR3. The chain's CDR3 is CASSVNTDTQYF. The CDR3 DNA reads as TGTGCCAGCAGCGTCAACACAGATACGCAGTATTTT.

This chain uses TRBV30 with TRBJ1-4, with a weak D call TRBD1 (5 bases). The length of the CDR3 is 13 residues. Trimming pared 2 bases from V and 8 bases from J, leaving 12 bases between. Germline CDR1 is GTSNPN and CDR2 is SVGIG (reference sequence). DNA for the CDR3: TGTGCCTGGAGTTTCAGGGTAGGGGAAAAACTGTTTTTT. The encoded protein is CAWSFRVGEKLFF. Full variable domain (outside the CDR3, taken from reference TRBV30 and TRBJ1-4): SQTIHQWPATLVQPVGSPLSLECTVEGTSNPNLYWYRQAAGRGLQLLFYSVGIGQISSEVPQNLSASRPQDRQFILSSKKLLLSDSGFYLCAWSFRVGEKLFFGSGTQLSVL.

The chain is built from TRBV6-4 and TRBJ2-2; 10 nucleotides line up with TRBD2. CDR3 size: 16 residues. CDR1 is MRHNA, CDR2 SNTAGT, per germline. V lost 5 bases and J lost 2; bases outside the gene matches: 5. The CDR3 region has the DNA TGTGCCAGCAGTTTTACTAGCGGGGTTAACACCGGGGAGCTGTTTTTT. It codes for CASSFTSGVNTGELFF.

This clone came up once. One end of the junction does not line up with germline, which may come from a read error. The CDR3 is CSSRLDRTSGSTDTQYF. The CDR3 coding sequence is TGTTCCAGCAGATTAGATCGAACTAGCGGAAGCACAGATACGCAGTATTTT. The V call is TRBV7-9, the J call TRBJ2-3; 8 bases are shared with TRBD2. The V gene's germline CDR1 is SEHNR and CDR2 FQNEAQ (reference sequence). The CDR3 covers 17 residues.

J is TRBJ2-7 and V is TRBV2; D remains ambiguous. V shed 3 bases and J shed 6 bases, with 15 bases lying between them. Germline CDR1 SNHLY, CDR2 FYNNEI. The CDR3 consists of 14 residues. In nucleotides, the CDR3 is TGTGCCAGCAGTGAGTTGGTCCAATTCGGCGAGCAGTACTTC. Translating gives CASSELVQFGEQYF.

V gene TRBV4-3 combines with J gene TRBJ1-2; perhaps TRBD1 as D (5 bases). The CDR3 loop spans 16 amino acids. Germline-derived CDR1 and CDR2 are LGHNA and YSLEER. The V gene lost 2 bases and the J gene lost 7 bases, with 20 bases spanning the gap. CDR3 in DNA: TGCGCCAGCAGCCAAAAACCAGCTCCGGGAGGGGTTGGCTACACCTTC. It codes for CASSQKPAPGGVGYTF.

V gene TRBV2 combines with J gene TRBJ1-6, with D unresolved. Germline lookup yields CDR1 SNHLY and CDR2 FYNNEI. This CDR3 is built from 18 residues. The V end was cut by 7 bases, the J end by 1 base, with 20 bases between. CDR3 region: CASNGAPRGWSYNSPLHF. The CDR3 bases are TGTGCCAGCAATGGAGCCCCCCGGGGTTGGTCCTATAATTCACCCCTCCACTTT.

This chain uses TRBV7-8 with TRBJ2-5; D is possibly TRBD2 (7 bases). Near its end, the DNA agrees better with TRBJ2-7, so the J call may be wrong. The V gene's germline CDR1 is SGHVS and CDR2 FQNEAQ. CDR3 length: 16 amino acids. The chain's CDR3 is CASSLVAGAKFYEQYF. In nucleotides, the CDR3 is TGTGCCAGCAGCTTAGTGGCGGGGGCTAAATTTTACGAGCAGTACTTC.

This sequence joins TRBV28 and TRBJ2-6; no firm D call. This CDR3 has 14 amino acids. The V gene lost 8 bases and the J gene lost 1 base, with 9 bases spanning the gap. Germline CDR1 is MDHEN and CDR2 is SYDVKM. The DNA for the CDR3 is TGTGCCAGCCGCACGCGTTCTGGGGCCAACGTCCTGACTTTC. Protein: CASRTRSGANVLTF.

The gene calls are TRBV7-8 and TRBJ2-4, with D unclear. CDR1 and CDR2 from the germline V gene are SGHVS and FQNEAQ. V lost 5 bases, J lost 0 bases, and 8 bases lay in between. The CDR3 sequence is 14 residues long. CDR3 protein: CASSPTLAKNIQYF. The CDR3 DNA sequence: TGTGCCAGCAGCCCGACTCTAGCCAAAAACATTCAGTACTTC. The variable domain in full, with the rest retrieved from reference TRBV7-8 and TRBJ2-4, is GAGVSQSPRYKVAKRGQDVALRCDPISGHVSLFWYQQALGQGPEFLTYFQNEAQLDKSGLPSDRFFAERPEGSVSTLKIQRTQQEDSAVYLCASSPTLAKNIQYFGAGTRLSVL.

The chain uses TRBV25-1 and TRBJ2-6, with D tentatively TRBD1 (5 bases). Germline-derived CDR1 and CDR2 are MGHDK and SYGVNS. V shed 5 bases and J shed 0 bases, with 17 bases lying between them. The length of the CDR3 is 18 residues. The CDR3 region has the DNA TGTGCCAGCAGTAAAACAGGCCCCGCTCCCTCTGGGGCCAACGTCCTGACTTTC. This encodes CASSKTGPAPSGANVLTF.